The clone carrying this T cell receptor (beta chain) was seen a handful of times. No antigen is known for it. MiXCR was run by TCRdb on the reads, yielding one entry per CDR3 protein. The sample shows tens of thousands of distinct CDR3 sequences, around 21% of them seen only once. These data are taken from a study of T cell repertoires in cytomegalovirus infection. Study-wide background: Matching HLA type and CMV infection were both indicated by public TCR beta signatures. The study, taken as a whole, reports: CMV carriers having the relevant HLA were flagged by cumulative public TCR beta family frequency.

This clonotype originated in a human donor in good health (CMV status not recorded). Some clones in this sample may be carry-over from other donors' samples. Sequences were derived from CD8+ T cells from cultured PBMCs, sampled from culture after CMV antigen stimulation.

CDR3: CASSLDPTGLEAFF. The CDR3 DNA sequence: TGTGCCAGCAGTTTAGACCCGACAGGGCTGGAAGCTTTCTTT. This chain links TRBV27 with TRBJ1-1, with TRBD1 matching 7 bases. The CDR3 consists of 14 residues. V lost 2 bases to trimming and J lost 8 bases; unmatched junction nucleotides: 8. CDR1 is MNHEY and CDR2 is SMNVEV in the germline V gene (reference sequence).